This entry concerns a single T cell receptor beta chain. V gave up 2 bases and J gave up 5 bases, with 9 bases separating them. The CDR3 consists of 13 residues. Via MiXCR, TCRdb re-called the RT-PCR reads, giving one row per CDR3 protein. The table shows roughly 960,000 distinct CDR3 sequences, with around 17% occurring only once. The sample is drawn from a study of patients and donors after allogeneic stem cell transplantation. The clonotype comes from a human donor who was either an allogeneic HSCT recipient or a stem cell or donor lymphocyte infusion donor (not recorded which). It is not recorded whose cells these are; they may come from a transplant donor. The V gene is TRBV12-3 or TRBV12-4, the J gene TRBJ1-1; TRBD1 might be the D (5 bases). Sequenced sample: blood, either unsorted or a sorted T cell fraction (not recorded which). CDR3 bases: TGTGCCAGCAGTTTATATGAGGGGACTGAAGCTTTCTTT. Translated: CASSLYEGTEAFF.